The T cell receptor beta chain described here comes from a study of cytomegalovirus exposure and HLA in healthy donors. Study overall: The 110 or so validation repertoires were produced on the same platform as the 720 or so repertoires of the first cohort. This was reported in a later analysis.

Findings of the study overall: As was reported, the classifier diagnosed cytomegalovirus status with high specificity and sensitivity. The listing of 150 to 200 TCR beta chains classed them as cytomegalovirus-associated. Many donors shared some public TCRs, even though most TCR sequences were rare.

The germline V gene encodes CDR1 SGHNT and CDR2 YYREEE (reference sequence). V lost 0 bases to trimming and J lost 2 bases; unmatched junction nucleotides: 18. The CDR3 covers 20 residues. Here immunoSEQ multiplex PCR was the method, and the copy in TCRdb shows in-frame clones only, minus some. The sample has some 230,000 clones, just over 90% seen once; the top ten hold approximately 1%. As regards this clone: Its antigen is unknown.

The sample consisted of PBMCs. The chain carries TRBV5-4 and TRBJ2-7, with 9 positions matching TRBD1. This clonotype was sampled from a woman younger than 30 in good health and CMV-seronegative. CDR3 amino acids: CASSLVYGSVVNRGPYEQYF. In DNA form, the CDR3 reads TGTGCCAGCAGCTTGGTTTACGGGAGTGTAGTTAACAGGGGGCCCTACGAGCAGTACTTC.